A selection of T cell receptor beta chains follows, all from one sample in a study of CD8+ T cells in alopecia areata. The repertoire was sequenced with immunoSEQ multiplex PCR; TCRdb's copy has only in-frame clones and lacks some. The sample contains approximately 150,000 clones, approximately 50% of which appear only once. The sequenced sample was CD4+ T cells sorted from blood, obtained at week 0. Receptors originate from a human donor with alopecia areata. Each CDR3 is given with its conserved first and last residue.

CDR3 protein: CASRITGGNTEAFF; V gene: TRBV7-2; CDR3 length: 14
CDR3 protein: CASSTNGGSAYEQYF; V gene: TRBV7-2; CDR3 length: 15
CDR3 protein: CASSPLGKDTEAFF; V gene: TRBV18; CDR3 length: 14
CDR3 protein: CSVALPTSGRTYEQYF; V gene: TRBV29-1; CDR3 length: 16
CDR3 protein: CAWSRDPGGGNIQYF; V gene: TRBV30; CDR3 length: 15
CDR3 protein: CASSPIMDTQYF; V gene: TRBV6-6; CDR3 length: 12
CDR3 protein: CSGSFGGGEQFF; V gene: TRBV29-1; CDR3 length: 12
CDR3 protein: CASGLWGETQYF; V gene: TRBV12-5; CDR3 length: 12
CDR3 protein: CASGTVGGANVLTF; V gene: TRBV11-2; CDR3 length: 14
CDR3 protein: CSADPQGFTEAFF; V gene: TRBV29-1; CDR3 length: 13
CDR3 protein: CASSASGVGSSYEQYF; V gene: TRBV28; CDR3 length: 16
CDR3 protein: CASSFRGTTGNHGYTF; V gene: TRBV7-2; CDR3 length: 16
CDR3 protein: CASSYSTAESTDTQYF; V gene: TRBV6-5; CDR3 length: 16
CDR3 protein: CASSYTRDQPQHF; V gene: TRBV6-5; CDR3 length: 13
CDR3 protein: CSVGSGATGTDTQYF; V gene: TRBV29-1; CDR3 length: 15
CDR3 protein: CASSTLGTDTQYF; V gene: TRBV19; CDR3 length: 13
CDR3 protein: CASSEDRTGAGEQYF; V gene: TRBV2; CDR3 length: 15
CDR3 protein: CASSLEDEQYF; V gene: TRBV7-9; CDR3 length: 11
CDR3 protein: CASSPIKNTEAFF; V gene: TRBV27; CDR3 length: 13
CDR3 protein: CAWKYTENTEAFF; V gene: TRBV30; CDR3 length: 13
CDR3 protein: CASSWGQSNQPQHF; V gene: TRBV19; CDR3 length: 14
CDR3 protein: CASSPSVAGGVGELFF; V gene: TRBV28; CDR3 length: 16
CDR3 protein: CASSPTGGALETQYF; V gene: TRBV6-6; CDR3 length: 15
CDR3 protein: CASSPTAAGYEQYF; V gene: TRBV6-5; CDR3 length: 14
CDR3 protein: CASSPPLTGTSGNTIYF; V gene: TRBV4-1; CDR3 length: 17
CDR3 protein: CAWSLTAYEQYF; V gene: TRBV30; CDR3 length: 12
CDR3 protein: CAWSVLRGYGYTF; V gene: TRBV30; CDR3 length: 13
CDR3 protein: CSVAKREETQYF; V gene: TRBV29-1; CDR3 length: 12
CDR3 protein: CASSYSGRGQTQYF; V gene: TRBV6-5; CDR3 length: 14
CDR3 protein: CASSLGDNYQPQHF; V gene: TRBV7-9; CDR3 length: 14
CDR3 protein: CSVSRGSNQPQHF; V gene: TRBV29-1; CDR3 length: 13
CDR3 protein: CASSEGPWDEQFF; V gene: TRBV9; CDR3 length: 13